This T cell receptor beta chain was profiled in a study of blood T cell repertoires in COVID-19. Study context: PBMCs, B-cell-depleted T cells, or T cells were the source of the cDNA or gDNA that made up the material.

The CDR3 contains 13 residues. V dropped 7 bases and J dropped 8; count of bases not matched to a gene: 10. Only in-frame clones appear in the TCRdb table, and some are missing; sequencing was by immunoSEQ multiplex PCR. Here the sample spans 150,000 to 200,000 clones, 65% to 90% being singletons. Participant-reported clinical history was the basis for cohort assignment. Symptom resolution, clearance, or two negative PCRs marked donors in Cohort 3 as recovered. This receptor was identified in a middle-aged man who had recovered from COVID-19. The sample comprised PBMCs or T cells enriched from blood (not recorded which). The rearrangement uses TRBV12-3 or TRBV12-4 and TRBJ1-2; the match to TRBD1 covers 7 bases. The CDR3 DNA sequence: TGTGCCAGCAATCGACTGACAGGGAACGGCTACACCTTC. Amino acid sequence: CASNRLTGNGYTF.